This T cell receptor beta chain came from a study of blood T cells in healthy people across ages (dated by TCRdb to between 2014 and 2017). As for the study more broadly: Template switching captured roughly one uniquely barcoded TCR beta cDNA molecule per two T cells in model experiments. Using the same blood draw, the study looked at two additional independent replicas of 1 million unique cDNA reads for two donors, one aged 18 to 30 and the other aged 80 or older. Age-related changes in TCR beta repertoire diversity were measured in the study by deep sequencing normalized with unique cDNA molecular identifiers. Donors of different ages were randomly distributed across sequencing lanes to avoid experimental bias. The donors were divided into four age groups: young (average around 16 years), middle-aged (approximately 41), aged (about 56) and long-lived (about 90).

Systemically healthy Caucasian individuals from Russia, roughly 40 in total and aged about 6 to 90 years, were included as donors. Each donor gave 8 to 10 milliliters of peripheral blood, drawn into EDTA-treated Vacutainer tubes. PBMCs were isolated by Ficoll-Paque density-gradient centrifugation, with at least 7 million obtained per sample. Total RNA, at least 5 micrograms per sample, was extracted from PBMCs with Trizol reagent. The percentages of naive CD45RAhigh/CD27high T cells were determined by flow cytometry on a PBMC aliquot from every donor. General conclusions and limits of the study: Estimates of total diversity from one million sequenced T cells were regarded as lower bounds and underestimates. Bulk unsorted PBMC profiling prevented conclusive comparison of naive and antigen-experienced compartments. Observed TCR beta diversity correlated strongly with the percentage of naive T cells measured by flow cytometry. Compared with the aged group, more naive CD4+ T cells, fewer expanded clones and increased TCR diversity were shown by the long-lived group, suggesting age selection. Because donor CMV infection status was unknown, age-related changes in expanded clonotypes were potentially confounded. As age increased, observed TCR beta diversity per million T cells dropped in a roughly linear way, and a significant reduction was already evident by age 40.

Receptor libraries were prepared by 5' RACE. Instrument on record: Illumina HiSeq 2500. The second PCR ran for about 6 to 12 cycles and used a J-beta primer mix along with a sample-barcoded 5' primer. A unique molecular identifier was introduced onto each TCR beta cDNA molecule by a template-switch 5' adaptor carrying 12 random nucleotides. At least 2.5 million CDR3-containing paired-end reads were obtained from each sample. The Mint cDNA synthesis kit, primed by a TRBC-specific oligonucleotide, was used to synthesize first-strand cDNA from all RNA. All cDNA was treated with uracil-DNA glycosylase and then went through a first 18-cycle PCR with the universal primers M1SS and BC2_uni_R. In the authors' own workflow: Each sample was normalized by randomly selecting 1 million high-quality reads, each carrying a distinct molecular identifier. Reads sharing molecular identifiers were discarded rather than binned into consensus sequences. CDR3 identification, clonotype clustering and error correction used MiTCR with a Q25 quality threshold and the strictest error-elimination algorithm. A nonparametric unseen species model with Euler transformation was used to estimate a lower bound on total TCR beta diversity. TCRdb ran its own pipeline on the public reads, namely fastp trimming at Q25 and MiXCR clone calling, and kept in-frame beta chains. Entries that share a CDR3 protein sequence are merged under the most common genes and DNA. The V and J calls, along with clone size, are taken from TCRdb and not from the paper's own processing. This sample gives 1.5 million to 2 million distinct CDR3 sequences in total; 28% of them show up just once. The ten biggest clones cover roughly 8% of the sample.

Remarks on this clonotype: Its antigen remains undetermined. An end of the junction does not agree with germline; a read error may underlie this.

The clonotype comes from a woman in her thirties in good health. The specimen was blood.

The CDR3 here reads CASRPSGRWSDTEYF. At the DNA level, the sequence is TGTGCCAGCAGACCGAGCGGGAGATGGTCAGATACGGAGTATTTT. Here the chain combines TRBV12-3 or TRBV12-4 and TRBJ2-3, with 8 bases aligning to TRBD2. Measured from the cysteine to the phenylalanine, the CDR3 is 15 residues long. Only CDR3 DNA is held: 45 bases, read in frame from base 1.